The source of this TCR beta chain is a study of T-cell reconstitution after alpha-beta-depleted transplantation in children (dated by TCRdb to the mid-2010s). The study in broad terms: T-cell immune reconstitution after TCRalphabeta/CD19-depleted allogeneic hematopoietic cell transplantation in children was quantitatively tracked in the study by means of TCR repertoire profiling.

About this clonotype itself: It lacks a known antigen. Base quality data are lacking; no much larger clone is found one base away.

Spanning cysteine to phenylalanine, the CDR3 consists of 14 amino acids. Of all the DNA, just the CDR3 is kept, 42 bases in frame from base 1. The junction carries 8 bases between V and J, which are trimmed by 2 bases and 6 bases respectively. The germline V gene sets CDR1 to MGHDK and CDR2 to SYGVNS. The library relied on PCR. The instrument given in TCRdb is Illumina HiSeq 2500. To normalize quantification of the TCRbeta repertoire, the TCR libraries were built with molecular barcoding that relied on unique molecular identifiers. TCRdb passed the public sequencing reads through fastp at Q25 and MiXCR, retaining productive beta sequences. CDR3 protein sequences are deduplicated, and each keeps its most common genes and DNA. For this sample the table gives 350,000 to 450,000 distinct CDR3 sequences, of which around 20% were detected only once. 3.8% of the sample is in the top ten clones.

The sequencing used PBMCs from the stem cell graft donor, collected from the stem cell graft. The source of this sequence is a human donor who donated a stem cell graft to a child with acute myeloid leukemia. This chain joins TRBV25-1 to TRBJ1-6, with TRBD1 as a weak D call on 5 bases. The CDR3 reads as follows: CASSEPGPNSPLHF. The sequence in DNA is TGTGCCAGCAGTGAACCGGGGCCTAATTCACCCCTCCACTTT.